Presented here are 28 T cell receptor beta chains from one specimen sequenced in a study of lymphopenia after photon versus proton radiotherapy (dated by TCRdb to the late 2010s). The library was prepared using the immunoSEQ multiplex PCR assay. Not all clones reach the TCRdb copy of this immuneACCESS table, which keeps in-frame sequences only. Checked studies attribute under half of the gap to unresolved V genes and leave the rest unexplained. The sample has more than 70,000 clones on record, more than 70% of them singletons. The top ten clonotypes cover about 1.3% of the sample. Material: peripheral blood, obtained from a patient treated with proton-based radiotherapy. These receptors were collected from a man in his sixties with pancreatic cancer.

The chain couples TRBV7-9 to TRBJ2-1, with no clear D. The germline V gene has CDR1 SEHNR and CDR2 FQNEAQ (reference sequence). V was pared by 1 base and J by 4 bases, with 5 bases between. This CDR3 has 13 amino acids. DNA for the CDR3: TGTGCCAGCAGCTTAGTTCTGTACAATGAGCAGTTCTTC. This gives the protein CASSLVLYNEQFF.

CDR3 nucleotide sequence: TGTGCCAGCAGCCCGCGGGGGCTTGCCTACGAGCAGTACTTC. As protein: CASSPRGLAYEQYF. The chain links TRBV14 to TRBJ2-7, with D perhaps TRBD2 (7 bases). This CDR3 region has 14 residues. The V gene's germline CDR1 is SGHDN and CDR2 FVKESK. Deletions cut 4 bases from V and 2 bases from J, with 12 bases between.

The chain employs TRBV7-9 and TRBJ1-3; possible D gene TRBD1, 6 bases. CDR1 and CDR2 from the germline V gene are SEHNR and FQNEAQ (reference sequence). This CDR3 spans 15 amino acids. V dropped 1 base and J dropped 7 bases, with 14 bases sitting between them. The CDR3 nucleotides read TGTGCCAGCAGCTTAGTACGGGGGCCGGGGAACACCATATATTTT. Translating gives CASSLVRGPGNTIYF.

The chain couples TRBV18 to TRBJ2-1, with no clear D. Germline loops: CDR1 KGHSH, CDR2 LQKENI. V lost 4 bases and J lost 6, with 7 bases in between. The CDR3 spans 12 residues. The chain's CDR3 is CASSQTANEQFF. The CDR3 DNA is TGTGCCAGCTCACAAACAGCCAATGAGCAGTTCTTC.

In nucleotides, the CDR3 is TGTGCCAGCAGCGTAGGTAGCCTATCCTCTGGAAACACCATATATTTT. It encodes CASSVGSLSSGNTIYF. The chain joins TRBV9 to TRBJ1-3, with D unclear. V was shortened by 0 bases and J by 0 bases, with 10 bases between the two germline ends. The V gene's germline CDR1 is SGDLS and CDR2 YYNGEE. The CDR3 is made up of 16 amino acids. Together with reference TRBV9 and TRBJ1-3, the CDR3 gives the full variable domain: DSGVTQTPKHLITATGQRVTLRCSPRSGDLSVYWYQQSLDQGLQFLIQYYNGEERAKGNILERFSAQQFPDLHSELNLSSLELGDSALYFCASSVGSLSSGNTIYFGEGSWLTVV.

This chain uses TRBV27 with TRBJ1-1, with TRBD1 identical over 7 bases. CDR1 and CDR2 from the germline V gene are MNHEY and SMNVEV (reference sequence). Trimming took 3 bases from V and 2 from J; bases not matched to a gene: 3. This CDR3 is 14 amino acids long. DNA of the CDR3: TGTGCCAGCAGTTTTAGGACAGGCAACACTGAAGCTTTCTTT. This translates into CASSFRTGNTEAFF.

The chain couples TRBV29-1 to TRBJ1-2, with 7 bases aligning to TRBD1. Trimming at V came to 7 bases and at J to 7 bases, leaving 18 bases not matched to a gene. CDR3 length: 15 amino acids. Per the germline V gene, CDR1 is SQVTM and CDR2 is ANQGSEA. The CDR3 bases are TGCAGCGCCGAGGAGGGTGGCAGGGGGACGCGTGGCTACACCTTC. Amino acid sequence: CSAEEGGRGTRGYTF.

The chain joins TRBV28 to TRBJ1-4; D is perhaps TRBD1 (5 bases). The CDR3 consists of 13 residues. The germline V and J ends were trimmed by 6 bases and 10 bases, with 15 bases remaining between them. CDR1 and CDR2 (germline): MDHEN, SYDVKM. The DNA for the CDR3 is TGTGCCAGCAGCTCCGGGACCAACGGAAAACTGTTTTTT. This gives the protein CASSSGTNGKLFF.

The table lists this clone with a count of one. The V gene is TRBV29-1, the J gene TRBJ2-1, with 7 bases lining up with TRBD1. The germline gives CDR1 SQVTM, CDR2 ANQGSEA. This CDR3 has 15 residues. Trimming cost V 5 bases and J 5 bases; bases outside gene matches: 12. CDR3 coding DNA: TGCAGCGTTACTGGGGTCGGGACAGCAGACAATGAGCAGTTCTTC. Translated, it gives CSVTGVGTADNEQFF.

The CDR3 bases are TGTGCCAGCTCACCCCTCGGGACGGCAAATCAGCCCCAGCATTTT. It codes for CASSPLGTANQPQHF. This chain links TRBV18 with TRBJ1-5, with a possible D match to TRBD1 (5 bases). Germline CDR1 is KGHSH and CDR2 is LQKENI. CDR3 length: 15 residues. The V end lost 3 bases, the J end lost 4 bases, and 13 bases lay between the germline ends.

This chain uses TRBV5-1 with TRBJ2-7, with 9 bases that match TRBD2. The V gene end was trimmed by 4 bases and the J gene end by 6 bases; junction bases not matched to a gene: 17. The CDR3 contains 17 residues. The germline gives CDR1 SGHRS, CDR2 YFSETQ. The CDR3 loop is CASSRREAGGPGSEQYF. CDR3 nucleotides: TGCGCCAGCAGCCGCCGGGAAGCGGGAGGACCCGGCTCCGAGCAGTACTTC.

The rearrangement joins TRBV6-5 to TRBJ2-7; 11 bases are a match to TRBD1. Trimming took 2 bases from V and 6 from J; bases not matched to a gene: 3. The CDR3 runs to 14 residues. Germline loops: CDR1 MNHEY, CDR2 SVGAGI. The CDR3 DNA is TGTGCCAGCAGTTACGGGGACAGGGGGACCGAGCAGTACTTC. The encoded protein is CASSYGDRGTEQYF.

The chain recombines TRBV29-1 with TRBJ1-3; tentative D call: TRBD1 (5 bases). Trimming stripped 0 bases from V and 0 bases from J, with 18 bases between. The CDR3 runs 18 residues. Germline V CDR1 and CDR2: SQVTM, ANQGSEA. The CDR3 is CSVEDAAGTFGSGNTIYF. CDR3 nucleotide sequence: TGCAGCGTTGAAGATGCGGCAGGGACGTTCGGCTCTGGAAACACCATATATTTT.

The V and J genes are TRBV9 and TRBJ2-2, with D hard to call. The V gene lost 0 bases and the J gene lost 7 bases, with 13 bases spanning the gap. Germline V gene lookup returns CDR1 SGDLS and CDR2 YYNGEE. The CDR3 spans 15 residues. In DNA, the CDR3 is TGTGCCAGCAGCGTAGGGGTAGATTCGAACGGGGAGCTGTTTTTT. Encoded protein: CASSVGVDSNGELFF.

This rearrangement joins TRBV7-6 to TRBJ2-1; 11 bases are shared with TRBD2. This CDR3 comprises 18 residues. Looked up from germline, CDR1 is SGHVS and CDR2 is FNYEAQ. The ends lost 5 bases at V and 0 bases at J; junction bases unmatched: 9. The CDR3 sequence: CASSNRTSGLSSYNEQFF. CDR3 in DNA: TGTGCCAGCAGCAACAGGACTAGCGGGTTGAGCTCCTACAATGAGCAGTTCTTC. Looking up the rest from reference TRBV7-6 and TRBJ2-1 gives the full variable domain: GAGVSQSPRYKVTKRGQDVALRCDPISGHVSLYWYRQALGQGPEFLTYFNYEAQQDKSGLPNDRFSAERPEGSISTLTIQRTEQRDSAMYRCASSNRTSGLSSYNEQFFGPGTRLTVL.

V usage is TRBV5-6 and J usage is TRBJ2-5; 11 positions match TRBD1. Per the germline V gene, CDR1 is SGHDT and CDR2 is YYEEEE. J gave up 5 bases and V 4 bases, and 10 bases lay outside the gene matches. The CDR3 consists of 16 residues. The CDR3 sequence is CASSMPGTGGRETQYF. CDR3 sequence (DNA): TGTGCCAGCAGCATGCCCGGGACAGGGGGAAGGGAGACCCAGTACTTC. The whole variable domain, filled in from reference TRBV5-6 and TRBJ2-5, reads DAGVTQSPTHLIKTRGQQVTLRCSPKSGHDTVSWYQQALGQGPQFIFQYYEEEERQRGNFPDRFSGHQFPNYSSELNVNALLLGDSALYLCASSMPGTGGRETQYFGPGTRLLVL.

The chain combines TRBV19 with TRBJ2-5; D unclear. The CDR3 runs 13 residues. Trimming pared 7 bases from V and 1 base from J, leaving 10 bases between. Germline assignment: CDR1 LNHDA and CDR2 SQIVND (reference sequence). The CDR3 DNA follows: TGTGCCAGTAAATTTGGCAGCCAAGAGACCCAGTACTTC. It encodes CASKFGSQETQYF.

The V gene is TRBV9, the J gene TRBJ1-1; the D is unclear. CDR3 size: 13 residues. CDR1 and CDR2 from the germline V gene are SGDLS and YYNGEE. The germline V and J ends were trimmed by 4 bases and 5 bases, with 12 bases remaining between them. CDR3 in amino acids: CASSSRAGTEAFF. DNA of the CDR3: TGTGCCAGCAGCAGTAGGGCCGGGACTGAAGCTTTCTTT.

This sequence joins TRBV7-2 and TRBJ1-2, with D uncertain. The CDR3 is 13 amino acids. The V and J ends lost 5 bases and 4 bases respectively, with 11 bases between them. Germline CDR1 SGHTA, CDR2 FQGNSA. CDR3: CASSPPGSYGYTF. DNA for the CDR3: TGTGCCAGCAGCCCCCCCGGGTCCTATGGCTACACCTTC.

This clone was observed once. V is TRBV6-5 and J is TRBJ2-6; D gene unclear. The CDR3 totals 14 residues. V shed 6 bases and J shed 0 bases, with 6 bases lying between them. The germline V gene has CDR1 MNHEY and CDR2 SVGAGI. The CDR3 here is CASSTSSGANVLTF. CDR3 nucleotide sequence: TGTGCCAGCAGCACATCCTCTGGGGCCAACGTCCTGACTTTC.

This CDR3 reads CASSLVSGSTPYEQYF. The CDR3 bases are TGTGCCAGCAGCTTGGTGAGCGGGAGTACCCCTTACGAGCAGTACTTC. The chain uses TRBV5-5 and TRBJ2-7, with 8 bases aligning to TRBD2. In germline, CDR1 is SGHKS, CDR2 YYEKEE (reference sequence). The J segment lost 4 bases and the V segment lost 0 bases, leaving 9 bases of the junction unmatched. The length of the CDR3 is 16 residues.

The gene calls are TRBV6-4 and TRBJ2-3; D is perhaps TRBD2 (7 bases). Germline loops: CDR1 MRHNA, CDR2 SNTAGT. CDR3 length: 15 amino acids. V was shortened by 3 bases and J by 3 bases, with 13 bases between the two germline ends. The CDR3 sequence: CASSETGGSTDTQYF. The CDR3 region has the DNA TGTGCCAGCAGTGAGACGGGGGGCTCGACAGATACGCAGTATTTT.

At least ten counts were recorded for this clone. The rearrangement joins TRBV28 to TRBJ1-2; 10 positions match TRBD1. Germline values: CDR1 MDHEN, CDR2 SYDVKM. This CDR3 is 16 amino acids long. Unmatched junction bases numbered 17, after V lost 10 bases and J lost 6 bases. CDR3 loop: CATAPTGGAVQNGYTF. CDR3 sequence (DNA): TGTGCCACCGCCCCGACAGGGGGCGCGGTGCAGAATGGCTACACCTTC.

The chain employs TRBV7-8 and TRBJ1-4; D is unresolved. The germline CDR1 and CDR2 sequences are SGHVS and FQNEAQ. Trimming cost V 5 bases and J 11 bases, with 15 bases left between them. This CDR3 comprises 13 residues. The CDR3, as DNA: TGTGCCAGCAGCCAGAGGGCAGGTTGGAAACTGTTTTTT. Protein product: CASSQRAGWKLFF.

This clone has more than one count but fewer than ten. CDR3 coding DNA: TGTGCCAGCAGTTACATGAACAGGGGGGACATTCAGTACTTC. Translating it yields CASSYMNRGDIQYF. The gene calls are TRBV6-5 and TRBJ2-4; 8 bases agree with TRBD1. Germline loops: CDR1 MNHEY, CDR2 SVGAGI. With 2 bases clipped from V and 8 bases from J, the junction kept 5 bases outside the gene matches. The length of the CDR3 is 14 residues.

CDR3: CASSSTSAAGDTQYF. CDR3 DNA sequence: TGTGCCAGCAGTTCCACCTCGGCTGCAGGAGATACGCAGTATTTT. The gene calls are TRBV6-4 and TRBJ2-3, with no clear D. The V end lost 5 bases, the J end lost 5 bases, and 17 bases lay between the germline ends. The germline V gene encodes CDR1 MRHNA and CDR2 SNTAGT. This CDR3 is 15 amino acids long.

This clone was detected once. The chain recombines TRBV7-3 with TRBJ1-1; D not resolved. The CDR3 is 14 residues long. With 3 bases removed from V and 2 bases from J, the gap between germline ends came to 10 bases. Germline V gives CDR1 SGHTA, CDR2 FQGTGA. CDR3 bases: TGTGCCAGCAGCTTTTCTATTTCCAACACTGAAGCTTTCTTT. This sequence encodes CASSFSISNTEAFF.

The J gene is TRBJ1-4, the V gene TRBV28; 8 nucleotides match TRBD1. V lost 5 bases to trimming and J lost 14 bases; unmatched junction nucleotides: 7. This CDR3 is built from 12 residues. In germline, CDR1 is MDHEN, CDR2 SYDVKM. In nucleotides, the CDR3 is TGTGCCAGCAGTACAGCCCAGGGGGCCCTGTTTTTT. Translating it yields CASSTAQGALFF.